The 8 T cell receptor beta chains below all came from one sample that was sequenced in a study of control samples from healthy donors and cancer patients (TCRdb year 2020). The method behind the library was the immunoSEQ multiplex PCR assay. Here the immuneACCESS table is served through TCRdb, limited to in-frame sequences with V and J called. Missing clones are a known gap in these copies; in checked studies unresolved V genes cover under half, and the rest lacks a known reason. The sample yields 120,000 or so clones; 93% were counted once. The ten most abundant clones make up 1.5% to 2% of the sample. Sequencing was carried out using PBMCs. Every receptor here comes from a man between 50 and 59 years old with head and neck cancer.

The chain recombines TRBV19 with TRBJ2-7; maybe TRBD1 (5 bases). The CDR3 sequence is 16 residues long. With 3 bases removed from V and 1 base from J, the gap between germline ends came to 16 bases. Germline values: CDR1 LNHDA, CDR2 SQIVND (reference sequence). In DNA form, the CDR3 reads TGTGCCAGTAGTATCTTCTATGGCAGGGCGTCCTACGAGCAGTACTTC. It encodes CASSIFYGRASYEQYF. Looking up the rest from reference TRBV19 and TRBJ2-7 gives the full variable domain: DGGITQSPKYLFRKEGQNVTLSCEQNLNHDAMYWYRQDPGQGLRLIYYSQIVNDFQKGDIAEGYSVSREKKESFPLTVTSAQKNPTAFYLCASSIFYGRASYEQYFGPGTRLTVT.

V gene TRBV7-8 combines with J gene TRBJ2-7, with D unresolved. Germline-derived CDR1 and CDR2 are SGHVS and FQNEAQ. CDR3 length equals 14 residues. Trimming removed 2 bases from V and 5 bases from J, with 13 bases in between. CDR3 residues: CASSLIESPDEQYF. The CDR3 DNA reads TGTGCCAGCAGCTTAATAGAGTCGCCTGACGAGCAGTACTTC.

This sequence joins TRBV12-3 or TRBV12-4 and TRBJ2-5, with D possibly TRBD1 on 6 matching bases. Deletions cut 4 bases from V and 2 bases from J, with 8 bases between. The CDR3 has 13 residues. DNA of the CDR3: TGTGCCAGCAGTTCCGGACAGCAAGAGACCCAGTACTTC. Its translation is CASSSGQQETQYF.

The V gene is TRBV2, the J gene TRBJ1-3; D perhaps matches TRBD1 (5 bases). Trimming took 4 bases from V and 2 from J, leaving 9 bases between them. Germline V CDR1 and CDR2: SNHLY, FYNNEI. This CDR3 is 14 amino acids long. Here the CDR3 DNA reads TGTGCCAGCAGTGTCGGGACTGCTGGAAACACCATATATTTT. The encoded protein is CASSVGTAGNTIYF.

The chain links TRBV4-1 to TRBJ2-7; TRBD1 matches at 8 bases. The CDR3 consists of 16 residues. The V gene end was trimmed by 0 bases and the J gene end by 3 bases; junction bases not matched to a gene: 7. Germline V lookup: CDR1 MGHRA, CDR2 YSYEKL. The CDR3 DNA follows: TGCGCCAGCAGCCAAGACGCGGGACAGGCGGTCTACGAGCAGTACTTC. Translating gives CASSQDAGQAVYEQYF.

The rearrangement joins TRBV5-1 to TRBJ1-5, with D possibly TRBD1 on 5 matching bases. The V end was cut by 2 bases, the J end by 1 base, with 10 bases between. The CDR3 has 15 residues. Germline V CDR1 and CDR2: SGHRS, YFSETQ. This chain's CDR3 is CASSFSGVSNQPQHF. For the CDR3, the DNA is TGCGCCAGCAGCTTCTCGGGGGTCAGCAATCAGCCCCAGCATTTT.

The chain carries TRBV27 and TRBJ2-5; 13 nucleotides align to TRBD2. The CDR3 sequence is 18 residues long. The germline gives CDR1 MNHEY, CDR2 SMNVEV (reference sequence). With 5 bases clipped from V and 2 bases from J, the junction kept 11 bases outside the gene matches. The CDR3 sequence is CASSKGLAGSFTQETQYF. The CDR3 nucleotides are TGTGCCAGCAGTAAGGGACTAGCGGGGTCCTTTACACAAGAGACCCAGTACTTC.

J is TRBJ1-1 and V is TRBV6-4, with TRBD1 matching 9 bases. Per the germline V gene, CDR1 is MRHNA and CDR2 is SNTAGT. With 9 bases clipped from V and 1 base from J, the junction kept 3 bases outside the gene matches. The CDR3 spans 13 residues. CDR3 DNA sequence: TGTGCCAGGGGACAGGGCGAGAACACTGAAGCTTTCTTT. Translation gives CARGQGENTEAFF.